This is a list of T cell receptor beta chains from one sample in a study of OX40 agonist ivuxolimab in advanced cancers. TCRdb's table, derived via immunoSEQ multiplex PCR, lists solely in-frame clones and lacks some. The repertoire holds over 90,000 clones, with 90% as singletons. Sequenced material: CD4+ or CD8+ T cells sorted from blood, taken in a trial of the OX40 agonist ivuxolimab. Receptors were obtained from an adult with an advanced solid tumor such as melanoma, head and neck, liver or kidney cancer. Each CDR3 is given with its conserved first and last residue. The order of the fields is V gene, clone size, J gene, D gene, CDR3 protein, CDR3 DNA. A D gene is named only where the DNA matches it firmly. The size of a clone is reported for some rows only, either as once, few or many, or as a class for expanded clones.

v_gene: TRBV6-1; abundance: .; j_gene: TRBJ2-7; d_gene: .; CDR3aa: CASKERGISRYEQYF; CDR3nt: TGTGCCAGCAAGGAACGGGGAATATCGAGATACGAGCAGTACTTC
v_gene: TRBV5-1; abundance: .; j_gene: TRBJ2-5; d_gene: TRBD2; CDR3aa: CASSLTTSGETQYF; CDR3nt: TGCGCCAGCAGCCTTACGACTAGCGGTGAGACCCAGTACTTC
v_gene: TRBV11-2; abundance: .; j_gene: TRBJ1-5; d_gene: .; CDR3aa: CASSPGSTSNQPQHF; CDR3nt: TGTGCCAGCAGCCCCGGCAGTACAAGCAATCAGCCCCAGCATTTT
v_gene: TRBV18; abundance: .; j_gene: TRBJ2-1; d_gene: .; CDR3aa: CASSPLRNNEQFF; CDR3nt: TGTGCCAGCTCACCCTTAAGGAACAATGAGCAGTTCTTC
v_gene: TRBV19; abundance: few; j_gene: TRBJ1-4; d_gene: .; CDR3aa: CASTGTRNEKLFF; CDR3nt: TGTGCCAGTACCGGGACCAGAAATGAAAAACTGTTTTTT
v_gene: TRBV4-1; abundance: .; j_gene: TRBJ2-7; d_gene: .; CDR3aa: CASSQAQAYEQYF; CDR3nt: TGCGCCAGCAGCCAAGCCCAAGCGTACGAGCAGTACTTC
v_gene: TRBV7-3; abundance: .; j_gene: TRBJ1-5; d_gene: .; CDR3aa: CASSLTWGQPQHF; CDR3nt: TGTGCCAGCAGCTTAACGTGGGGTCAGCCCCAGCATTTT
v_gene: TRBV5-6; abundance: .; j_gene: TRBJ1-3; d_gene: .; CDR3aa: CASSTFGTELSGNTIYF; CDR3nt: TGTGCCAGCAGCACGTTTGGAACAGAGCTCTCTGGAAACACCATATATTTT
v_gene: TRBV30; abundance: .; j_gene: TRBJ2-3; d_gene: .; CDR3aa: CAWSVGAPPDTQYF; CDR3nt: TGTGCCTGGAGTGTAGGTGCCCCCCCAGATACGCAGTATTTT
v_gene: TRBV6-1; abundance: .; j_gene: TRBJ1-2; d_gene: TRBD1; CDR3aa: CASSGRDRGDYGYTF; CDR3nt: TGTGCCAGCAGTGGCCGGGACAGGGGGGACTATGGCTACACCTTC
v_gene: TRBV11-3; abundance: .; j_gene: TRBJ2-1; d_gene: .; CDR3aa: CASSLGPSSYNEQFF; CDR3nt: TGTGCCAGCAGCTTAGGGCCGAGCTCCTACAATGAGCAGTTCTTC
v_gene: TRBV6-1; abundance: .; j_gene: TRBJ1-4; d_gene: .; CDR3aa: CASSVPGTTKKLFF; CDR3nt: TGTGCCAGCAGTGTTCCAGGGACGACGAAAAAACTGTTTTTT
v_gene: TRBV5-5; abundance: once; j_gene: TRBJ1-3; d_gene: .; CDR3aa: CASSSHPGNTIYF; CDR3nt: TGTGCCAGCAGCTCCCACCCTGGAAACACCATATATTTT
v_gene: TRBV6-1; abundance: .; j_gene: TRBJ2-1; d_gene: .; CDR3aa: CASRTRRSYNEQFF; CDR3nt: TGTGCCAGCAGAACTCGACGATCCTACAATGAGCAGTTCTTC
v_gene: TRBV30; abundance: .; j_gene: TRBJ2-3; d_gene: TRBD2; CDR3aa: CAWSRSRGGRGTDTQYF; CDR3nt: TGTGCCTGGAGTCGGTCGCGGGGGGGCCGGGGCACAGATACGCAGTATTTT
v_gene: TRBV6-5; abundance: .; j_gene: TRBJ2-5; d_gene: .; CDR3aa: CASISSAAHQETQYF; CDR3nt: TGTGCCAGCATCTCCTCCGCTGCCCACCAAGAGACCCAGTACTTC
v_gene: TRBV29-1; abundance: .; j_gene: TRBJ2-1; d_gene: TRBD2; CDR3aa: CSVEFVSGTNEQFF; CDR3nt: TGCAGCGTTGAATTTGTTAGCGGGACAAATGAGCAGTTCTTC
v_gene: TRBV7-8; abundance: .; j_gene: TRBJ2-7; d_gene: .; CDR3aa: CASSRTSVVGEQYF; CDR3nt: TGTGCCAGCAGCCGAACCTCGGTGGTGGGGGAGCAGTACTTC
v_gene: TRBV5-8; abundance: .; j_gene: TRBJ1-5; d_gene: .; CDR3aa: CASSFSGTSNQPQHF; CDR3nt: TGTGCCAGCAGCTTCTCAGGGACTAGCAATCAGCCCCAGCATTTT
v_gene: TRBV6-1; abundance: .; j_gene: TRBJ2-1; d_gene: TRBD2; CDR3aa: CASSERLALLQFF; CDR3nt: TGTGCCAGCAGTGAAAGACTAGCGCTATTGCAGTTCTTC
v_gene: TRBV5-1; abundance: .; j_gene: TRBJ1-1; d_gene: TRBD1; CDR3aa: CASSLGGTEFEAFF; CDR3nt: TGCGCCAGCAGCTTGGGAGGGACAGAGTTTGAAGCTTTCTTT
v_gene: TRBV19; abundance: .; j_gene: TRBJ1-5; d_gene: TRBD1; CDR3aa: CASISPWDREFHQPQHF; CDR3nt: TGTGCCAGTATATCTCCCTGGGACAGGGAGTTTCATCAGCCCCAGCATTTT
v_gene: TRBV20-1; abundance: .; j_gene: TRBJ2-1; d_gene: .; CDR3aa: CSASYNEQFF; CDR3nt: TGCAGTGCTAGCTACAATGAGCAGTTCTTC
v_gene: TRBV6-6; abundance: .; j_gene: TRBJ2-2; d_gene: .; CDR3aa: CASSYGGNTGELFF; CDR3nt: TGTGCCAGCAGTTATGGAGGGAACACCGGGGAGCTGTTTTTT
v_gene: TRBV6-5; abundance: .; j_gene: TRBJ2-7; d_gene: .; CDR3aa: CASSNLGEQYF; CDR3nt: TGTGCCAGCAGTAACCTAGGCGAGCAGTACTTC
v_gene: TRBV7-8; abundance: few; j_gene: TRBJ1-5; d_gene: .; CDR3aa: CASSFRGLGNQPQHF; CDR3nt: TGTGCCAGCAGCTTTCGGGGCTTGGGCAATCAGCCCCAGCATTTT
v_gene: TRBV5-1; abundance: once; j_gene: TRBJ1-4; d_gene: .; CDR3aa: CASSLGQGNPNEKLFF; CDR3nt: TGCGCCAGCAGCTTGGGGCAGGGTAACCCTAATGAAAAACTGTTTTTT
v_gene: TRBV7-8; abundance: .; j_gene: TRBJ1-2; d_gene: .; CDR3aa: CASSLDPTSGYTF; CDR3nt: TGTGCCAGCAGCTTAGATCCCACCAGCGGCTACACCTTC
v_gene: TRBV19; abundance: .; j_gene: TRBJ2-5; d_gene: .; CDR3aa: CASSIRVWETQYF; CDR3nt: TGTGCCAGTAGTATACGGGTGTGGGAGACCCAGTACTTC
v_gene: TRBV10-1; abundance: .; j_gene: TRBJ2-1; d_gene: .; CDR3aa: CASSDLGSFGEQFF; CDR3nt: TGCGCCAGCAGTGATCTGGGGAGCTTCGGGGAGCAGTTCTTC
v_gene: TRBV27; abundance: .; j_gene: TRBJ2-1; d_gene: TRBD2; CDR3aa: CASGRGDFYNEQFF; CDR3nt: TGTGCCTCTGGGCGGGGGGATTTTTACAATGAGCAGTTCTTC
v_gene: TRBV30; abundance: .; j_gene: TRBJ2-3; d_gene: TRBD1; CDR3aa: CAWSVDRGWTDTQYF; CDR3nt: TGTGCCTGGAGTGTCGACAGGGGGTGGACAGATACGCAGTATTTT
v_gene: TRBV10-2; abundance: .; j_gene: TRBJ1-2; d_gene: .; CDR3aa: CASSESNYYGYTF; CDR3nt: TGCGCCAGCAGTGAGTCGAACTACTATGGCTACACCTTC
v_gene: TRBV20-1; abundance: .; j_gene: TRBJ2-7; d_gene: TRBD2; CDR3aa: CSAVGGYEQYF; CDR3nt: TGCAGTGCGGTGGGGGGGTACGAGCAGTACTTC
v_gene: TRBV30; abundance: .; j_gene: TRBJ1-4; d_gene: .; CDR3aa: CAWSVGGGDEKLFF; CDR3nt: TGTGCCTGGAGTGTAGGGGGTGGGGATGAAAAACTGTTTTTT
v_gene: TRBV4-2; abundance: .; j_gene: TRBJ1-5; d_gene: .; CDR3aa: CASSQVRARDNQPQHF; CDR3nt: TGTGCCAGCAGCCAAGTTCGGGCTAGGGACAATCAGCCCCAGCATTTT
v_gene: TRBV21-1; abundance: .; j_gene: TRBJ2-7; d_gene: .; CDR3aa: CASSKVTRDQCHEQYF; CDR3nt: TGTGCCAGCAGCAAAGTCACGCGGGATCAGTGCCACGAGCAGTACTTC
v_gene: TRBV5-1; abundance: .; j_gene: TRBJ2-5; d_gene: TRBD2; CDR3aa: CASIPRGLAGEETQYF; CDR3nt: TGCGCCAGCATCCCGAGGGGACTAGCGGGAGAAGAGACCCAGTACTTC
v_gene: TRBV2; abundance: .; j_gene: TRBJ2-5; d_gene: TRBD2; CDR3aa: CASSDIILAGDQETQYF; CDR3nt: TGTGCCAGCAGTGATATTATTCTAGCGGGAGACCAAGAGACCCAGTACTTC
v_gene: TRBV10-2; abundance: .; j_gene: TRBJ1-5; d_gene: .; CDR3aa: CASSERGLGYNQPQHF; CDR3nt: TGCGCCAGCAGTGAGCGGGGGTTGGGGTACAATCAGCCCCAGCATTTT
v_gene: TRBV18; abundance: .; j_gene: TRBJ2-3; d_gene: TRBD2; CDR3aa: CASSPGTSGVSTDTQYF; CDR3nt: TGTGCCAGCTCACCCGGGACTAGCGGGGTGAGCACAGATACGCAGTATTTT
v_gene: TRBV10-3; abundance: few; j_gene: TRBJ2-7; d_gene: TRBD1; CDR3aa: CAISTGTASYEQYF; CDR3nt: TGTGCCATCAGCACCGGGACAGCTTCCTACGAGCAGTACTTC
v_gene: TRBV7-2; abundance: .; j_gene: TRBJ2-6; d_gene: TRBD1; CDR3aa: CASSLWTGVTAGANVLTF; CDR3nt: TGTGCCAGCAGCCTTTGGACAGGAGTAACTGCTGGGGCCAACGTCCTGACTTTC
v_gene: TRBV4-1; abundance: few; j_gene: TRBJ1-2; d_gene: TRBD1; CDR3aa: CASSQGRGYGYTF; CDR3nt: TGCGCCAGCAGCCAAGGCAGGGGGTACGGCTACACCTTC
v_gene: TRBV5-1; abundance: .; j_gene: TRBJ2-3; d_gene: .; CDR3aa: CASSLGSDTQYF; CDR3nt: TGCGCCAGCAGCTTGGGATCAGATACGCAGTATTTT
v_gene: TRBV27; abundance: .; j_gene: TRBJ2-1; d_gene: TRBD2; CDR3aa: CASSLGAGGYNEQFF; CDR3nt: TGTGCCAGCAGTTTAGGGGCGGGGGGATACAATGAGCAGTTCTTC
v_gene: TRBV10-1; abundance: once; j_gene: TRBJ2-7; d_gene: .; CDR3aa: CASSAGLPPYEQYF; CDR3nt: TGCGCCAGCAGCGCCGGACTACCACCCTACGAGCAGTACTTC
v_gene: TRBV9; abundance: .; j_gene: TRBJ1-6; d_gene: .; CDR3aa: CASSVGPDSSYNSPLHF; CDR3nt: TGTGCCAGCAGCGTAGGGCCGGATAGCTCCTATAATTCACCCCTCCACTTT
v_gene: TRBV11-3; abundance: .; j_gene: TRBJ1-1; d_gene: .; CDR3aa: CASSLTGQTSMNTEAFF; CDR3nt: TGTGCCAGCAGCTTAACTGGACAGACCAGTATGAACACTGAAGCTTTCTTT
v_gene: TRBV30; abundance: .; j_gene: TRBJ1-1; d_gene: .; CDR3aa: CAWSRENTEAFF; CDR3nt: TGTGCCTGGAGTCGGGAGAACACTGAAGCTTTCTTT
v_gene: TRBV30; abundance: .; j_gene: TRBJ2-1; d_gene: TRBD2; CDR3aa: CAWSRAGGANNEQFF; CDR3nt: TGTGCCTGGTCTCGAGCGGGGGGCGCAAACAATGAGCAGTTCTTC
v_gene: TRBV6-1; abundance: .; j_gene: TRBJ1-3; d_gene: .; CDR3aa: CASSPPNTIYF; CDR3nt: TGTGCCAGCAGCCCGCCAAACACCATATATTTT
v_gene: TRBV7-2; abundance: .; j_gene: TRBJ2-5; d_gene: TRBD2; CDR3aa: CASSFSGRETQYF; CDR3nt: TGTGCCAGCAGCTTTAGCGGGAGGGAGACCCAGTACTTC
v_gene: TRBV29-1; abundance: .; j_gene: TRBJ2-7; d_gene: .; CDR3aa: CSVEADGHYEQYF; CDR3nt: TGCAGCGTTGAAGCCGACGGTCACTACGAGCAGTACTTC
v_gene: TRBV19; abundance: .; j_gene: TRBJ1-3; d_gene: .; CDR3aa: CASRGEARSSGNTIYF; CDR3nt: TGTGCCAGTAGAGGAGAGGCCAGGAGCTCTGGAAACACCATATATTTT
v_gene: TRBV7-8; abundance: .; j_gene: TRBJ1-4; d_gene: .; CDR3aa: CASSLGGWNEKLFF; CDR3nt: TGTGCCAGCAGCTTAGGAGGGTGGAATGAAAAACTGTTTTTT
v_gene: TRBV5-1; abundance: .; j_gene: TRBJ1-2; d_gene: .; CDR3aa: CASSLDPGNARGYTF; CDR3nt: TGCGCCAGCAGCTTGGACCCCGGGAATGCTAGGGGCTACACCTTC
v_gene: TRBV5-4; abundance: .; j_gene: TRBJ2-1; d_gene: TRBD2; CDR3aa: CASSLQGLAWNEQFF; CDR3nt: TGTGCCAGCAGCTTGCAGGGACTAGCGTGGAATGAGCAGTTCTTC
v_gene: TRBV7-3; abundance: once; j_gene: TRBJ2-5; d_gene: .; CDR3aa: CASSLSGSQETQYF; CDR3nt: TGTGCCAGCAGCTTATCGGGGAGCCAAGAGACCCAGTACTTC
v_gene: TRBV6-6; abundance: .; j_gene: TRBJ2-7; d_gene: .; CDR3aa: CASSYSGGSPTYEQYF; CDR3nt: TGTGCCAGCAGTTACTCAGGGGGGAGTCCTACCTACGAGCAGTACTTC